These T cell receptor beta chains were read from a single sample in a study of CD8+ T cells in alopecia areata. Clones were sequenced by immunoSEQ multiplex PCR, and TCRdb holds only the in-frame ones, with some missing. The table records about 200,000 clones, about three fifths of them present only once. The material was CD4+ T cells sorted from blood, obtained at week 4, from a patient treated with tofacitinib. All receptors come from a human donor with alopecia areata. The CDR3 runs from the conserved cysteine through the conserved F or W. The order of the fields is V gene, clone size, J gene, D gene, CDR3 DNA, CDR3 protein. A D gene is named only where the DNA matches it firmly. Clone sizes are given selectively: once, few, many, or a class where the clone is expanded.

V: TRBV5-1; size: once; J: TRBJ2-1; D: .; DNA: TGCGCCAGCAGCTACAGGGATGAGCAGTTCTTC; CDR3: CASSYRDEQFF
V: TRBV30; size: .; J: TRBJ2-7; D: .; DNA: TGTGCCTGGGGACTACCTTGGGAGCAGTACTTC; CDR3: CAWGLPWEQYF
V: TRBV5-8; size: few; J: TRBJ2-3; D: .; DNA: TGTGCCAGCAGCCCCTGGCAGGGGTCGGGCACAGATACGCAGTATTTT; CDR3: CASSPWQGSGTDTQYF
V: TRBV29-1; size: few; J: TRBJ2-1; D: .; DNA: TGCAGCGTTGGTTCGACCCAGGGTTTGGACAATGAGCAGTTCTTC; CDR3: CSVGSTQGLDNEQFF
V: TRBV30; size: .; J: TRBJ2-7; D: .; DNA: TGTGCCTGGAGTAAGGACATCTACTACGAGCAGTACTTC; CDR3: CAWSKDIYYEQYF
V: TRBV29-1; size: .; J: TRBJ1-2; D: .; DNA: TGCAGCGTTGAAGGAAGGGGCTATGGCTACACCTTC; CDR3: CSVEGRGYGYTF
V: TRBV30; size: few; J: TRBJ1-6; D: TRBD1; DNA: TGTGCCTGGAGGCTTGGACAGGGGTATAATTCACCCCTCCACTTT; CDR3: CAWRLGQGYNSPLHF
V: TRBV7-2; size: .; J: TRBJ2-5; D: TRBD2; DNA: TGTGCCAGCAGCTCCCAGCCGGGGGGAGAGACCCAGTACTTC; CDR3: CASSSQPGGETQYF
V: TRBV30; size: .; J: TRBJ2-1; D: .; DNA: TGTGCCTGGAGTGCAGCCTTTGGGAAGCTGCGAAACAATGAGCAGTTCTTC; CDR3: CAWSAAFGKLRNNEQFF
V: TRBV7-2; size: .; J: TRBJ1-6; D: .; DNA: TGTGCCAGCAGCTTAGAAGGGCGGGGATTCAATTCACCCCTCCACTTT; CDR3: CASSLEGRGFNSPLHF
V: TRBV6-5; size: .; J: TRBJ1-3; D: .; DNA: TGTGCCAGCAGATCGGGCGGAAACACCATATATTTT; CDR3: CASRSGGNTIYF
V: TRBV29-1; size: few; J: TRBJ1-2; D: .; DNA: TGCAGCGTTGAAGGGGTGCAGGGTAGCTATGGCTACACCTTC; CDR3: CSVEGVQGSYGYTF
V: TRBV28; size: few; J: TRBJ2-7; D: .; DNA: TGTGCCAGCCATGCCAGGGAATCCTACGAGCAGTACTTC; CDR3: CASHARESYEQYF
V: TRBV30; size: .; J: TRBJ2-3; D: TRBD1; DNA: TGTGCCGGTGGACAGGGGGCGACAGATACGCAGTATTTT; CDR3: CAGGQGATDTQYF
V: TRBV2; size: few; J: TRBJ2-5; D: .; DNA: TGTGCCAGCACCCGGGGAGAGACCCAGTACTTC; CDR3: CASTRGETQYF
V: TRBV4-2; size: .; J: TRBJ2-5; D: .; DNA: TGTGCCAGCAGCCAACCGGGGGCCTTTGAGGAGACCCAGTACTTC; CDR3: CASSQPGAFEETQYF
V: TRBV2; size: once; J: TRBJ2-5; D: .; DNA: TGTGCCAGCAGTGGAAGAGAGACCCAGTACTTC; CDR3: CASSGRETQYF
V: TRBV27; size: few; J: TRBJ1-6; D: .; DNA: TGTGCCAGCACCGATTGGGATTCACCCCTCCACTTT; CDR3: CASTDWDSPLHF
V: TRBV4-2; size: .; J: TRBJ2-1; D: TRBD2; DNA: TGTGCCAGCAGCCAGGGGACTAGCGGACATGAGCAGTTCTTC; CDR3: CASSQGTSGHEQFF
V: TRBV6-5; size: .; J: TRBJ2-3; D: TRBD1; DNA: TGTGCCAGCAGATACGACAGGGCATCAGATACGCAGTATTTT; CDR3: CASRYDRASDTQYF
V: TRBV30; size: .; J: TRBJ1-4; D: .; DNA: TGTGCCTGGAGTGAAGGGGGGGCTAATGAAAAACTGTTTTTT; CDR3: CAWSEGGANEKLFF
V: TRBV29-1; size: .; J: TRBJ2-5; D: TRBD2; DNA: TGCAGCGTCAAGGGACTAGCGGGGGCTAAAGAGACCCAGTACTTC; CDR3: CSVKGLAGAKETQYF
V: TRBV29-1; size: .; J: TRBJ1-2; D: .; DNA: TGCAGCGCAGACCCTACCCGGGGCGGCTACACCTTC; CDR3: CSADPTRGGYTF
V: TRBV30; size: .; J: TRBJ1-2; D: .; DNA: TGTGCCTGGAGTTCAGGGCTATATGGCTACACCTTC; CDR3: CAWSSGLYGYTF
V: TRBV4-2; size: .; J: TRBJ2-3; D: .; DNA: TGTGCCAGCAGCCAAGACCTAGCCACCTCCACAGATACGCAGTATTTT; CDR3: CASSQDLATSTDTQYF
V: TRBV11-2; size: .; J: TRBJ2-3; D: .; DNA: TGTGCCAGCAGTAACCCTAGCACAGATACGCAGTATTTT; CDR3: CASSNPSTDTQYF
V: TRBV29-1; size: .; J: TRBJ1-1; D: .; DNA: TGCAGCGTCCCCGCTGGCTCATCCCGAAACACTGAAGCTTTCTTT; CDR3: CSVPAGSSRNTEAFF
V: TRBV5-4; size: .; J: TRBJ1-6; D: .; DNA: TGTGCCAGCAGCTTGGTCGGGACGGAGGCAAATTCACCCCTCCACTTT; CDR3: CASSLVGTEANSPLHF
V: TRBV10-3; size: .; J: TRBJ2-5; D: TRBD1; DNA: TGTGCCATCGGACAGGGCCAAGAGACCCAGTACTTC; CDR3: CAIGQGQETQYF